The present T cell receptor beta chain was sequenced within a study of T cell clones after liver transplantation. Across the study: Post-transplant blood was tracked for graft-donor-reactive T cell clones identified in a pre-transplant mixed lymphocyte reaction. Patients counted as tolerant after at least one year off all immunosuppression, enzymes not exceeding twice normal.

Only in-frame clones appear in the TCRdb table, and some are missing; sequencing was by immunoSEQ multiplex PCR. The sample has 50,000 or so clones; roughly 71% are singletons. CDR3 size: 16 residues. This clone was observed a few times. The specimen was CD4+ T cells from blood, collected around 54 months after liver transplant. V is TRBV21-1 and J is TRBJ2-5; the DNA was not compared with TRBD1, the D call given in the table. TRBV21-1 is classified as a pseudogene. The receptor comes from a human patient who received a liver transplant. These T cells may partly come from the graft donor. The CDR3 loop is CASPKGGRGSIKTQYF. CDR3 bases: TGTGCCAGCCCAAAAGGGGGCCGAGGGTCAATAAAGACCCAGTACTTC.